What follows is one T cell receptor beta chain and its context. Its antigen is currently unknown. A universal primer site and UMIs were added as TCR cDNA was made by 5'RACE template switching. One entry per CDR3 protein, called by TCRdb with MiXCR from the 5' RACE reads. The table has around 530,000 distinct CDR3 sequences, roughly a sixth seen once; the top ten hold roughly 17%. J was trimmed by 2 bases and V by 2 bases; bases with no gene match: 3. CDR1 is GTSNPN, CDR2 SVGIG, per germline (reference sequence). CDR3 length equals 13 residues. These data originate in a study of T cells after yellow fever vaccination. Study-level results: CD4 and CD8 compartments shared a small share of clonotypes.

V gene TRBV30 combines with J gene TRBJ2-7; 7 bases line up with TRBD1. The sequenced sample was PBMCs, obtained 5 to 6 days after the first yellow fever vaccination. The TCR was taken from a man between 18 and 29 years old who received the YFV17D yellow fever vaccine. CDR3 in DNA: TGTGCCTGGAGTCGGCAGGGGGCCTACGAGCAGTACTTC. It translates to CAWSRQGAYEQYF.